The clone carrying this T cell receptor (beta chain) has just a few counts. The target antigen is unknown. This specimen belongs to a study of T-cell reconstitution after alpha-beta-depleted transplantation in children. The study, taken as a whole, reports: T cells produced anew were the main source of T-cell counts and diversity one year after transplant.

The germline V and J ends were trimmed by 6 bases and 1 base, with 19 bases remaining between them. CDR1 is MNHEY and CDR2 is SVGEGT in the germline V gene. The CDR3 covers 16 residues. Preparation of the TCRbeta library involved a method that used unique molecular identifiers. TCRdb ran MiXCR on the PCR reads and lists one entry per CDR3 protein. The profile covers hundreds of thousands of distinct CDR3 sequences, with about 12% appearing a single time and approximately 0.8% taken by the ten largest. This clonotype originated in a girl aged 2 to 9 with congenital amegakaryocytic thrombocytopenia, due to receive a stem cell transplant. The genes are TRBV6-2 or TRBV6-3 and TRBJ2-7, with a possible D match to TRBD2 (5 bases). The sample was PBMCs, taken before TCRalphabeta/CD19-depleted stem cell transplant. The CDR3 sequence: CASSPTKRLISYEQYF. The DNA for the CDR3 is TGTGCCAGCAGCCCTACCAAGCGGTTAATATCCTACGAGCAGTACTTC.